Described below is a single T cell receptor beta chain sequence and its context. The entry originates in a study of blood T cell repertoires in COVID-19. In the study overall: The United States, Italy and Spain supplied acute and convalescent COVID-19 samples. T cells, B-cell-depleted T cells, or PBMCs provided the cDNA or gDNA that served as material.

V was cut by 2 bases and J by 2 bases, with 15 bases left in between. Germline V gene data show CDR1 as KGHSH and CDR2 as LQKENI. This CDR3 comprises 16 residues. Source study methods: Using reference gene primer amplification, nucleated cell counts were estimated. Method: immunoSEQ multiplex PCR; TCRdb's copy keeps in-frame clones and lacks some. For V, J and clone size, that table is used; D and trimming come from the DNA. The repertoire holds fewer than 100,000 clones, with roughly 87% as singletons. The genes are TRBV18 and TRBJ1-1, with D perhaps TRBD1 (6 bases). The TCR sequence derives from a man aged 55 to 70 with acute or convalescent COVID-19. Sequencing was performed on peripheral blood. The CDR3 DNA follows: TGTGCCAGCTCACCAAGACAGGTCGGAAGCAACACTGAAGCTTTCTTT. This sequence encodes CASSPRQVGSNTEAFF.